One and the same sample provided the 5 T cell receptor beta chains below, sequenced in a study of T cell changes during pregnancy in multiple sclerosis. Generated by immunoSEQ multiplex PCR, the TCRdb table keeps only in-frame clones and is missing some. The profile shows 90,000 to 100,000 clones, around 93% of them singletons. The input for sequencing was peripheral blood, taken in the third trimester of pregnancy. Receptors were obtained from a female donor with multiple sclerosis, enrolled in a pregnancy study.

This clone has just one count. This rearrangement joins TRBV7-2 to TRBJ2-1; 7 bases agree with TRBD2. This CDR3 is 14 amino acids long. Trimming at V came to 7 bases and at J to 0 bases, leaving 3 bases not matched to a gene. CDR1 and CDR2 (germline): SGHTA, FQGNSA. This CDR3 is CASMAGASYNEQFF. The CDR3 DNA sequence: TGTGCCAGCATGGCGGGAGCCTCCTACAATGAGCAGTTCTTC.

The J gene is TRBJ2-1, the V gene TRBV6-6, with TRBD1 matching 10 bases. The germline CDR1 and CDR2 sequences are MNHNY and SVGAGI (reference sequence). Losses at the gene ends were 6 bases for V and 2 bases for J; bases not matched to a gene: 4. The CDR3 contains 15 residues. CDR3: CASSADRGPYNEQFF. CDR3 nucleotides: TGTGCCAGCAGCGCAGACAGGGGGCCCTACAATGAGCAGTTCTTC.

The rearrangement links TRBV29-1 to TRBJ2-5, with TRBD2 matching over 7 bases. CDR3 length: 13 residues. J lost 5 bases, V lost 6 bases, and 9 bases had no gene match. The germline gives CDR1 SQVTM, CDR2 ANQGSEA. CDR3 loop: CSVAGLVGETQYF. CDR3 DNA: TGCAGCGTCGCCGGACTAGTAGGCGAGACCCAGTACTTC.

The chain has TRBV6-1 and TRBJ1-4; D unclear. V gave up 3 bases and J gave up 8 bases, with 22 bases separating them. The CDR3 runs to 17 residues. The V gene's germline CDR1 is MNHNS and CDR2 SASEGT. The CDR3 reads CASSESGNFRMREKLFF. The CDR3 DNA reads TGTGCCAGCAGTGAGAGTGGAAACTTCCGGATGAGGGAAAAACTGTTTTTT.

V and J are TRBV2 and TRBJ2-7, with a tentative D call TRBD1 (6 bases). V lost 2 bases and J 3 bases, leaving 11 bases between the germline ends. This CDR3 is built from 14 residues. Germline assignment: CDR1 SNHLY and CDR2 FYNNEI. CDR3: CASSEPGHNYEQYF. The CDR3 DNA follows: TGTGCCAGCAGTGAACCGGGACATAACTACGAGCAGTACTTC. Full variable domain (outside the CDR3, taken from reference TRBV2 and TRBJ2-7): EPEVTQTPSHQVTQMGQEVILRCVPISNHLYFYWYRQILGQKVEFLVSFYNNEISEKSEIFDDQFSVERPDGSNFTLKIRSTKLEDSAMYFCASSEPGHNYEQYFGPGTRLTVT.